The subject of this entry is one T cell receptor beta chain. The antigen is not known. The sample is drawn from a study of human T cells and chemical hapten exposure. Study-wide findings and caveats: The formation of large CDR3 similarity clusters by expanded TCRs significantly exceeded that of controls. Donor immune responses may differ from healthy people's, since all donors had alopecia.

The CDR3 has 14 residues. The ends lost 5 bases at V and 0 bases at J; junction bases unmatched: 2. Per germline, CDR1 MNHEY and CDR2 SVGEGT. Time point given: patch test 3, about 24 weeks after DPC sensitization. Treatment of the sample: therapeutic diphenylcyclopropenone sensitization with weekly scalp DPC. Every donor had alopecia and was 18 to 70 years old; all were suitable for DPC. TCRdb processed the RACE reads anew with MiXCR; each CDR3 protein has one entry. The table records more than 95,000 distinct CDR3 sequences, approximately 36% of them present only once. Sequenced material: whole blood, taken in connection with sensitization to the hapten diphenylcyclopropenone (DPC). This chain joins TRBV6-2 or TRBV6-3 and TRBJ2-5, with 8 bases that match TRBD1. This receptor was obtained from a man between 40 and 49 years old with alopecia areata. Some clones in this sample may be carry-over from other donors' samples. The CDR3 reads CASSTDRDQETQYF. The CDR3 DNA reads TGTGCCAGCAGTACGGACAGGGACCAAGAGACCCAGTACTTC.